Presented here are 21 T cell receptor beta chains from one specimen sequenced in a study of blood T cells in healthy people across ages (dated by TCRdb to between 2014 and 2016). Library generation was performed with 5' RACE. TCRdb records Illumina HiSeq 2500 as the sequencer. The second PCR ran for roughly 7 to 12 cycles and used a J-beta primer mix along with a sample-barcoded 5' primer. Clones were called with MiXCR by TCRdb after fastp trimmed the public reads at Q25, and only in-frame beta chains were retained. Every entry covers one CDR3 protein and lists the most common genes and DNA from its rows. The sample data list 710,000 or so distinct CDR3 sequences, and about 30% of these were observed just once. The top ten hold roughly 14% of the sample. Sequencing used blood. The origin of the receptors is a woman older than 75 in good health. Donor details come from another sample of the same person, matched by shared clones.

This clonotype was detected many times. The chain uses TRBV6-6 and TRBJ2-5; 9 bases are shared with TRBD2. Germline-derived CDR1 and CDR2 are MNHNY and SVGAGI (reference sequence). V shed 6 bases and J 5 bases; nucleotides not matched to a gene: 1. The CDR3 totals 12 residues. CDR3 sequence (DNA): TGTGCCAGCAGGAGCGGGGGGGAGACCCAGTACTTC. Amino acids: CASRSGGETQYF.

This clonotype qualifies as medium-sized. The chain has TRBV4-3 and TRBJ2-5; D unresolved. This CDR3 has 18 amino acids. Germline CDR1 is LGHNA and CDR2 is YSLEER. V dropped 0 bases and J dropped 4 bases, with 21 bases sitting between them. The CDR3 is CASSQDIPQFSGGETQYF. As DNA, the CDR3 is TGCGCCAGCAGCCAAGATATCCCCCAGTTCTCCGGCGGAGAGACCCAGTACTTC.

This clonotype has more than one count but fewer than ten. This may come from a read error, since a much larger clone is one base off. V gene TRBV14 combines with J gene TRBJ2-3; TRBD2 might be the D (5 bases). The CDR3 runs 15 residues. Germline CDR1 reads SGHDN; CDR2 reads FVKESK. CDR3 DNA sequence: TGTGCCGGCAGCCAAGACCGAGCGGGCACAGATACGCAGTATTTT. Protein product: CAGSQDRAGTDTQYF.

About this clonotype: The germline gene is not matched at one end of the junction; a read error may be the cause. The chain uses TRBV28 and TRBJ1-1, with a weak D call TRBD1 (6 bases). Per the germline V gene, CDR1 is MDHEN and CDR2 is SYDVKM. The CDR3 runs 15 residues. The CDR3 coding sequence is TGTGCCAGCACCCAGGATGGCAGGGGCCCCACTGGAGCTTTCTTT. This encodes CASTQDGRGPTGAFF.

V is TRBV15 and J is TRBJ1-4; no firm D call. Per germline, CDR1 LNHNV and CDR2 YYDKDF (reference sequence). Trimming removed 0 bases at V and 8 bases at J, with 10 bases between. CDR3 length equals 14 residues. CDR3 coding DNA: TGTGCCACCAGCAGAGAGACCCTGGGGGAAAAACTGTTTTTT. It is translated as CATSRETLGEKLFF.

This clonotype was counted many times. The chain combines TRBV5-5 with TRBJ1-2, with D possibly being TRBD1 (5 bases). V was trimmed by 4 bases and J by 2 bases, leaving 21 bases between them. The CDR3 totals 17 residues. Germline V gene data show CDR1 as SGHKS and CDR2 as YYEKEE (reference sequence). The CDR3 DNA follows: TGTGCCAGCAGCCGCGTTGAAACGGGGCGCGGCAACTATGGCTACACCTTC. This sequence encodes CASSRVETGRGNYGYTF.

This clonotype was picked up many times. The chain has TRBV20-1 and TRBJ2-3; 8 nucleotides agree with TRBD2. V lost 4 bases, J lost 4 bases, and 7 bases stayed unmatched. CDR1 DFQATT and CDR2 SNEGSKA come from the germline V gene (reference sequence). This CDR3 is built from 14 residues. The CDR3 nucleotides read TGCAGTGCTATCCGAGAAGCGGGGGCAGATACGCAGTATTTT. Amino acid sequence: CSAIREAGADTQYF.

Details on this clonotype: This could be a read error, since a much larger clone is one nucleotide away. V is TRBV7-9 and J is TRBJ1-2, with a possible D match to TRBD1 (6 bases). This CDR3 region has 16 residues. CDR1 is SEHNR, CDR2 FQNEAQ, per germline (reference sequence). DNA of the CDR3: TGTGCCAGCAGCTTAGCGAGGACAGAAAGGTTGGATGGCTACGCCTTC. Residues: CASSLARTERLDGYAF.

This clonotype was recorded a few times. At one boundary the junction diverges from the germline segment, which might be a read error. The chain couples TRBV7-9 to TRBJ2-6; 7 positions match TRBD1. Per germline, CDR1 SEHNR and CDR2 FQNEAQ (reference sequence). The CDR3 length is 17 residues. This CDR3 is CASSFRTGDSGANVRTF. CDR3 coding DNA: TGTGCCAGCAGCTTTCGGACAGGTGACTCTGGGGCCAACGTCCGGACTTTC.

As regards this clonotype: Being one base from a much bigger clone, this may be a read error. This CDR3 reads CASSWISRGTQYF. In DNA, the CDR3 is TGTGCCAGCAGCTGGATATCGCGGGGGACCCAGTACTTC. V gene TRBV7-2 combines with J gene TRBJ2-5, with D tentatively TRBD2 (6 bases). V lost 4 bases and J 7 bases, leaving 13 bases between the germline ends. From germline, CDR1 is SGHTA and CDR2 FQGNSA. This CDR3 spans 13 amino acids.

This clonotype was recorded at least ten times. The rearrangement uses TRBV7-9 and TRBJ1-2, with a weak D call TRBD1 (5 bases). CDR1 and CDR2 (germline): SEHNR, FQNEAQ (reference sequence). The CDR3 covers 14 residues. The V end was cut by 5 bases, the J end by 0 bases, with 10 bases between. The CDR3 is CASSRDSSNYGYTF. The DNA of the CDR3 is TGTGCCAGCAGCCGGGACTCTTCTAACTATGGCTACACCTTC.

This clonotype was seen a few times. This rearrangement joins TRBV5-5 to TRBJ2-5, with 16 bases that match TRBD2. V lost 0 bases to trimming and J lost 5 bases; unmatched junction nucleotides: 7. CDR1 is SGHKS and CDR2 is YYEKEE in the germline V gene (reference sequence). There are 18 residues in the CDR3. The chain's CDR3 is CASSLVGTSGGAGETQYF. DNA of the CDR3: TGTGCCAGCAGCTTGGTTGGGACTAGCGGGGGGGCCGGGGAGACCCAGTACTTC.

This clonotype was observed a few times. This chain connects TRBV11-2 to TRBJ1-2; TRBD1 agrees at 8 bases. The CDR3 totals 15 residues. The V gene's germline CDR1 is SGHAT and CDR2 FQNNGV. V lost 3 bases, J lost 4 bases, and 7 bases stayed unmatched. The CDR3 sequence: CASSFGDRPLYGYTF. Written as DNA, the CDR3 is TGTGCCAGCAGCTTTGGGGACAGGCCCCTCTATGGCTACACCTTC.

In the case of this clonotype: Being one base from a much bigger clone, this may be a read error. CDR3 sequence reads: CAGTPGPGYGYTF. CDR3 DNA: TGTGCCGGCACCCCCGGGCCAGGCTATGGCTACACCTTC. The rearrangement joins TRBV6-5 to TRBJ1-2; D is unclear. CDR1 and CDR2 (germline): MNHEY, SVGAGI. V shed 11 bases and J shed 4 bases, with 17 bases lying between them. This CDR3 has 13 amino acids.

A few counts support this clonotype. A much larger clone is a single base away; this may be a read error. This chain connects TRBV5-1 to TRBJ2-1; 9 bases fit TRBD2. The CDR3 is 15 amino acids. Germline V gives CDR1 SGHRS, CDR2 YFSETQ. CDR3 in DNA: TGCGCCGGCAGCTTGGATCCTAGCGGGGTAAATGAGCAGTTCTTC. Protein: CAGSLDPSGVNEQFF.

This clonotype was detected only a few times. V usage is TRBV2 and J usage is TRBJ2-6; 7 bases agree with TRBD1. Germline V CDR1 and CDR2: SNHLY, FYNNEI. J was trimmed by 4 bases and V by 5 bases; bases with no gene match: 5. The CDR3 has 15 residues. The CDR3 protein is CASSTDRAGANVLTF. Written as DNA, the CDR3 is TGTGCCAGCAGTACCGACAGGGCCGGGGCCAACGTCCTGACTTTC.

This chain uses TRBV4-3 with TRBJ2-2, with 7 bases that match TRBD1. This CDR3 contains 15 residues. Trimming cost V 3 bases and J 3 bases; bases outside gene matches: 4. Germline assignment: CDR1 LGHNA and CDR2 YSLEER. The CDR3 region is CASSQAGTDTGELFF. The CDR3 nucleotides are TGCGCCAGCAGCCAGGCCGGGACAGACACCGGGGAGCTGTTTTTT.

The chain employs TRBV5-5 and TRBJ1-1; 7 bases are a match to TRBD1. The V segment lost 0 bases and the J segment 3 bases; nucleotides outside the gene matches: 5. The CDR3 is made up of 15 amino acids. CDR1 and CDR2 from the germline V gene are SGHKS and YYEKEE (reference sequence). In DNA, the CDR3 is TGTGCCAGCAGCTTGGCCTGGGACAGATACACTGAAGCTTTCTTT. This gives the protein CASSLAWDRYTEAFF.

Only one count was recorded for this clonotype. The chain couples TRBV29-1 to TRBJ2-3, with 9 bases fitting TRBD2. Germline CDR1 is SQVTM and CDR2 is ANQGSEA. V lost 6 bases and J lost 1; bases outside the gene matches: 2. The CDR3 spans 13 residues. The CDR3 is CSVRTSGTDTQYF. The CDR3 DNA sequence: TGCAGCGTGAGGACTAGCGGCACAGATACGCAGTATTTT.

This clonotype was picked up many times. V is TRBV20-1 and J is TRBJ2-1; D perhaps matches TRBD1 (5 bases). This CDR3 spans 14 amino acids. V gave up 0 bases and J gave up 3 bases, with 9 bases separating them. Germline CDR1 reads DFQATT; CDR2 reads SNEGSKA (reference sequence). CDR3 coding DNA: TGCAGTGCTAGAGACAGGGTAAACTACAATGAGCAGTTCTTC. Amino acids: CSARDRVNYNEQFF.

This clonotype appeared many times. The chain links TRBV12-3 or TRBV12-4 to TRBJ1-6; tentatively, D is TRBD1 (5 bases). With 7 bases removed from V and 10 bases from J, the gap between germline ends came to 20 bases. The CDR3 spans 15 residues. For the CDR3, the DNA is TGTGCCAGCACCCCGGCGCAGGGAACAGGATCACCCCTCCACTTT. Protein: CASTPAQGTGSPLHF.